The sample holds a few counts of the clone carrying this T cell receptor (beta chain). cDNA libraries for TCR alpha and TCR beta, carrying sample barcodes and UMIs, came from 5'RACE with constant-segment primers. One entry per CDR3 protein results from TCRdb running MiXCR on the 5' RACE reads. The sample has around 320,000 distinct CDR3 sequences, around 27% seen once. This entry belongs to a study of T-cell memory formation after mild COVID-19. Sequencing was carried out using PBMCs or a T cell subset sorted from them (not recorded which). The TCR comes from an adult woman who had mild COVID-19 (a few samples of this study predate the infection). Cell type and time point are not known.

CDR3 coding DNA: TGTGCCAGCAGCTTTGACAGGGGTGGAGATACGCAGTATTTT. The encoded protein is CASSFDRGGDTQYF. The J gene is TRBJ2-3, the V gene TRBV7-9; 8 bases line up with TRBD1. With V trimmed by 3 bases and J by 5 bases, 4 bases remained unmatched. CDR3 size: 14 residues. Germline values: CDR1 SEHNR, CDR2 FQNEAQ (reference sequence).